The 7 T cell receptor beta chains below all came from one sample that was sequenced in a study of control samples from healthy donors and cancer patients. Using immunoSEQ multiplex PCR, the repertoire was profiled, and TCRdb retains in-frame clones only, with some absent. The table records 100,000 to 150,000 clones, 80% to 95% of them present only once. Sample: blood. The receptors here all came from a man aged 18 to 30 in good health.

This chain's CDR3 is CASSFMGWTGELFF. CDR3 nucleotide sequence: TGTGCCAGCAGCTTTATGGGGTGGACCGGGGAGCTGTTTTTT. The chain is built from TRBV7-9 and TRBJ2-2; D not resolved. Germline values: CDR1 SEHNR, CDR2 FQNEAQ (reference sequence). The CDR3 extends over 14 amino acids. V lost 3 bases to trimming and J lost 5 bases, with 10 bases between them.

V usage is TRBV27 and J usage is TRBJ1-6; D gene ambiguous. The germline V and J ends were trimmed by 3 bases and 3 bases, with 9 bases remaining between them. Germline CDR1 MNHEY, CDR2 SMNVEV (reference sequence). This CDR3 contains 15 residues. The CDR3 spells CASSFNLNYNSPLHF. The CDR3 DNA reads as TGTGCCAGCAGTTTTAATCTTAACTATAATTCACCCCTCCACTTT.

CDR3 in DNA: TGTGCCAGTAGTAGAGACCTGGAATCCTACGAGCAGTACTTC. Protein sequence: CASSRDLESYEQYF. The chain links TRBV19 to TRBJ2-7; D is ambiguous. The V end was cut by 4 bases, the J end by 1 base, with 11 bases between. Germline V CDR1 and CDR2: LNHDA, SQIVND (reference sequence). There are 14 residues in the CDR3.

The rearrangement links TRBV7-2 to TRBJ2-5; 9 nucleotides agree with TRBD2. Germline CDR1 and CDR2: SGHTA and FQGNSA. The CDR3 loop spans 15 amino acids. V shed 3 bases and J 4 bases; nucleotides not matched to a gene: 6. The CDR3 DNA reads TGTGCCAGCAGCTTCGGCGGGGGGGCAGGAGAGACCCAGTACTTC. It yields the protein CASSFGGGAGETQYF.

This clone was observed once. The chain recombines TRBV6-5 with TRBJ2-7; D remains ambiguous. This CDR3 region has 13 residues. Germline CDR1 is MNHEY and CDR2 is SVGAGI. V dropped 5 bases and J dropped 2 bases, with 10 bases sitting between them. The CDR3 loop reads CASSMATAYEQYF. The CDR3 DNA reads as TGTGCCAGCAGTATGGCAACAGCCTACGAGCAGTACTTC.

The J gene is TRBJ1-6, the V gene TRBV7-9, with 7 bases matching TRBD1. The CDR3 loop spans 17 amino acids. CDR1 is SEHNR, CDR2 FQNEAQ, per germline (reference sequence). Trimming at V came to 1 base and at J to 0 bases, leaving 3 bases not matched to a gene. The CDR3 DNA reads as TGTGCCAGCAGCTTAGGGGGGGACAGCTCCTATAATTCACCCCTCCACTTT. It specifies CASSLGGDSSYNSPLHF.

This rearrangement joins TRBV5-6 to TRBJ1-2, with D perhaps matching TRBD1 (6 bases). The V gene's germline CDR1 is SGHDT and CDR2 YYEEEE. V lost 3 bases, J lost 8 bases, and 14 bases lay in between. The CDR3 sequence is 13 residues long. This CDR3 reads CASSSQPGGGYTF. Here the CDR3 DNA reads TGTGCCAGCAGCTCGCAGCCGGGGGGCGGCTACACCTTC.